This TCR beta chain emerged from a study of blood T cell repertoires in COVID-19. Study as a whole: Samples came from the United States, Italy and Spain, spanning acute and convalescent COVID-19.

The germline CDR1 and CDR2 sequences are MDHEN and SYDVKM. This CDR3 comprises 18 residues. V shed 5 bases and J 12 bases; nucleotides not matched to a gene: 24. Generated by immunoSEQ multiplex PCR, the TCRdb table keeps only in-frame clones and is missing some. The repertoire holds 110,000 to 150,000 clones, with approximately 79% as singletons. The rearrangement uses TRBV28 and TRBJ2-1, with 8 bases lining up with TRBD2. The sequence was collected from a man aged 45-65 years with active or convalescent COVID-19. Sequencing input: peripheral blood. CDR3 DNA sequence: TGTGCCAGCAGTCCCCAGCGCGGGGCGAGCGGCTTCGGGGGGGTGCAGTTCTTC. Amino acid sequence: CASSPQRGASGFGGVQFF.